This T cell receptor (beta chain) was sequenced during a study of read filtering for tumor transcriptome and immune sequencing. Whole-study context: Transcriptome libraries were built from DNase-treated RNA. Study results and limitations: This fraction held mixed bone marrow immune cells after CD138-negative sorting.

This clonotype was counted a few times. Antigen unknown. This may arise from a read error, as a much more abundant clone is one base away. This library used roughly 400 ng RNA and molecular barcoded adaptors spanning alpha/delta and beta/gamma chains. TCRdb fed the reads into MiXCR, producing one record per CDR3 protein. The sample has some 130,000 distinct CDR3 sequences, approximately 13% seen once; the top ten hold approximately 11%. Germline CDR1 is MNHNS and CDR2 is SASEGT. This CDR3 has 14 amino acids. The specimen sequenced was a population of CD138-negative cells sorted from bone marrow. The chain joins TRBV6-1 to TRBJ2-1; 8 bases map to TRBD2. The source is a donor older than 35 with multiple myeloma. This chain's CDR3 is CASSEARTSRERFF. The CDR3, as DNA: TGTGCCAGCAGTGAAGCTCGGACTAGCCGTGAGCGGTTCTTC.